This is a list of T cell receptor beta chains from one sample in a study of T cells in Graves' hyperthyroidism and ophthalmopathy. TCRdb ran MiXCR on the multiplex PCR reads and lists one entry per CDR3 protein. The table has fewer than 350,000 distinct CDR3 sequences, 15% to 20% seen once. The source material was blood. These receptors were obtained from a middle-aged woman with Graves' ophthalmopathy. CDR3s include the opening cysteine and the closing phenylalanine or tryptophan. D genes are given only for firm matches. For some rows the clone size is stated as once, few or many, or as a class when expanded; others skip it.

TRBV20-1	TRBD1	many	TRBJ1-1	TGCAGTGCTAGATTGCAGCAGGGGGCACGGAACACTGAAGCTTTCTTT	CSARLQQGARNTEAFF
TRBV6-1	.	.	TRBJ1-2	TGTGCCAGCAGACGCCTCCCCGGGGCGTATGGCTACATCTTC	CASRRLPGAYGYIF
TRBV5-5	.	many	TRBJ1-5	TGTGCCAGCAGCTTGGGTCTAAACAATCAGCCCCAGCATTTT	CASSLGLNNQPQHF
TRBV29-1	.	many	TRBJ1-1	TGCAGCGTTGACCGGGTAAGAGAGGACACTGAAGCTTTCTTT	CSVDRVREDTEAFF
TRBV28	.	many	TRBJ1-6	TGTGCCAGCAGTTTCATCGGCTATTCTTCACCCCTCCACTTT	CASSFIGYSSPLHF
TRBV5-1	TRBD1	many	TRBJ2-7	TGCGCCAGCAGCGACGAAGGCGTGACAGGGACCTACGAGCAGTACTTC	CASSDEGVTGTYEQYF
TRBV6-5	TRBD2	many	TRBJ2-5	TGTGCCAGCAGGGGGCTGGCGGGAGGGGATAGGAAAGAGACCCAGTACTTC	CASRGLAGGDRKETQYF
TRBV13	TRBD1	many	TRBJ1-2	TGTGCCAGCAGCCTCAGGGGGTACTATGGCTACACCTTC	CASSLRGYYGYTF
TRBV11-2	TRBD2	many	TRBJ2-7	TGTGCCAGCAGCTTTCCGGGAGGCTACGAGCAGTACTTC	CASSFPGGYEQYF
TRBV6-1	TRBD1	.	TRBJ2-7	TGTGCCAGCAGCCGTGAGGGGGCAGGCTCCTACGAGCAGTACTTC	CASSREGAGSYEQYF
TRBV28	TRBD2	many	TRBJ2-5	TGTGCCAGCACCCCTCACCTGGGGCCTAGCGGGTTTCAAGAGACCCAGTACTTC	CASTPHLGPSGFQETQYF
TRBV3-1	.	few	TRBJ1-6	TGTGCCAGCAGCGACGCCCTGGGTTCACCCCTCCACTTT	CASSDALGSPLHF
TRBV20-1	.	many	TRBJ2-7	TGCAGTGCTAGAGAACCCGGTTTTTACGAGCAGTACTTC	CSAREPGFYEQYF
TRBV12-3/TRBV12-4	.	many	TRBJ2-2	TGTGCCAGCAGCCCAGGGGCCGGGGAGCTGTTTTTT	CASSPGAGELFF
TRBV30	.	.	TRBJ1-1	TGTGCCCTGAGGCTGAACACTGAAGCTTTCTTT	CALRLNTEAFF
TRBV4-1	.	many	TRBJ2-2	TGCGCCAGCAGCCAAGGGGGGGTCAGAAGCATTATATTGTTTTTT	CASSQGGVRSIILFF
TRBV6-2/TRBV6-3	.	many	TRBJ1-2	TGTGCCAGCAGCTCTGGATCCCTTCACGCCGGCTACACCTTC	CASSSGSLHAGYTF
TRBV11-1	TRBD1	many	TRBJ1-2	TGTGCCAGCAGCCCGAAGACAGGGACCCTAAGTTCTGGCTACACCTTC	CASSPKTGTLSSGYTF
TRBV7-4	.	many	TRBJ1-5	TGTGCCAGCAGCTTAGTTAGCCGGTTTTCTAGGAGCAATCAGCCCCAGCATTTT	CASSLVSRFSRSNQPQHF
TRBV6-1	.	many	TRBJ1-6	TGTGCCAGCAGTGAATCGGGGTACCTCCACTTT	CASSESGYLHF
TRBV6-5	TRBD1	many	TRBJ1-2	TGTGCCAGCAGCCTGACAGGGAGAGGCGGCTACACCTTC	CASSLTGRGGYTF
TRBV6-2/TRBV6-3	.	many	TRBJ1-1	TGTGCCAGCAGATGGGGTCAACGCTCTAACACTGAAGCTTTCTTT	CASRWGQRSNTEAFF
TRBV18	.	.	TRBJ1-1	TGTGCCAGCTCACCCCAGGGCCATGATAACACTGAAGCTTTCTTT	CASSPQGHDNTEAFF
TRBV20-1	TRBD2	.	TRBJ2-7	TGCAGTGCTCCCAGGACTAGCGGGGGGGGTAGCGTATACGAGCAGTACTTC	CSAPRTSGGGSVYEQYF
TRBV11-1	TRBD2	many	TRBJ2-2	TGTGCCAGCAGCCCCGCAGCGGGACTAGCGGGAGGGCGCGCCGGGGAGCTGTTTTTT	CASSPAAGLAGGRAGELFF
TRBV6-5	.	many	TRBJ1-2	.	CASSSSGQANYGYTF
TRBV6-1	.	many	TRBJ2-2	TGTGCCAGCAGTCTTACAAGGGGCGACGGGGAGCTGTTTTTT	CASSLTRGDGELFF
TRBV29-1	.	many	TRBJ1-5	TGCAGTGTGGGTGGGGATGGCAATCAGCCCCAGCATTTT	CSVGGDGNQPQHF
TRBV28	.	many	TRBJ1-5	TGTGCCAGCAGCTTTCAGCCCCAGCATTTT	CASSFQPQHF
TRBV19	.	many	TRBJ1-1	TGTGCCAGTAGTATATCGGCAGGCGTGAACACTGAAGCTTTCTTT	CASSISAGVNTEAFF
TRBV7-2	TRBD1	many	TRBJ1-5	TGTGCCAGCAGCTTAAGTACAGGGGGGATAGGCAATCAGCCCCAGCATTTT	CASSLSTGGIGNQPQHF
TRBV6-1	TRBD1	.	TRBJ1-2	TGTGCCAGCAGCGGAGGGACAGCTTATGGCTACACCTTC	CASSGGTAYGYTF
TRBV28	.	many	TRBJ2-7	TGTGCCAGCAGGAAGGGGCTGTACGAGCAGTACTTC	CASRKGLYEQYF
TRBV7-2	.	few	TRBJ2-5	TGTGCCAGCAGCTTAGGTGACGCCAGATTCTCAGAGACCCAGTACTTC	CASSLGDARFSETQYF
TRBV11-1	TRBD2	many	TRBJ2-2	TGTGCCAGCAGCCAACTTGCTAGCGGGAGACCCGGGGAGCTGTTTTTT	CASSQLASGRPGELFF
TRBV6-2/TRBV6-3	.	many	TRBJ2-4	TGTGCCAGCAGTTACGTGAATCGGGGTGGCGTTCAGTACTTC	CASSYVNRGGVQYF
TRBV28	.	many	TRBJ1-1	TGTGCCAGCACCCAGAACACTGAAGCTTTCTTT	CASTQNTEAFF
TRBV6-2/TRBV6-3	TRBD2	many	TRBJ2-2	TGTGCCAGCAGTGGGACTAGCGGGAGTCTCGCAGGGGAGCTGTTTTTT	CASSGTSGSLAGELFF
TRBV10-3	.	.	TRBJ2-7	TGTGCCATCAGTGATCCAGGCGTCTCCTACGAGCACTACTTC	CAISDPGVSYEHYF
TRBV7-2	TRBD2	many	TRBJ2-1	TGTGCCAGCAGCCCGGGACTAGCGGTAGCTAGAGAGCAGTTCTTC	CASSPGLAVAREQFF
TRBV28	.	many	TRBJ2-6	TGTGCCAGCAGTCTAGGGATGGACTCTGGGGCCAACGTCCTGACTTTC	CASSLGMDSGANVLTF
TRBV3-1	TRBD2	many	TRBJ2-5	TGTGCCAGCAGCCAAATCGCCGGACTAGCGGGAGGAGAGACCCAGTACTTC	CASSQIAGLAGGETQYF
TRBV3-1	.	many	TRBJ1-1	TGTGCCAGCAGCCCCGGTGGCGGAGCCGCCAGCTTT	CASSPGGGAASF
TRBV7-2	TRBD1	many	TRBJ2-2	TGTGCCAGCAGCGCCCCTACAGGGGTAGTCCTATCCGGGGAGCTGTTTTTT	CASSAPTGVVLSGELFF
TRBV28	.	many	TRBJ1-1	TGTGCCAGCAGTGGCGAATCAGGGGCCTACGTAGCTTTCTTT	CASSGESGAYVAFF